This T cell receptor (beta chain) is from a study of blood T cell repertoires in COVID-19. Whole-study context: The samples span acute and convalescent COVID-19 from the United States, Italy and Spain. From T cells, B-cell-depleted T cells, or PBMCs came the material, which was cDNA or gDNA.

Per the study methods: For nucleated cells, counts were estimated from reference gene primer amplification. Some clones are missing from TCRdb's copy, which holds only in-frame ones; the method was immunoSEQ multiplex PCR. The V and J calls and clone size are taken from that table; D and trimming were inferred from the DNA. The profile shows about 9,000 clones, around four fifths of them singletons. Germline lookup yields CDR1 GTSNPN and CDR2 SVGIG (reference sequence). Trimming took off 4 bases at V and 4 bases at J, with 16 bases between the two ends. This CDR3 is built from 14 residues. This clonotype originated in a human donor in a cohort sampled during active COVID-19. The chain couples TRBV30 to TRBJ1-1, with D perhaps TRBD1 (5 bases). Sequencing used peripheral blood. The chain's CDR3 is CAWTLGGVGTEAFF. For the CDR3, the DNA is TGTGCCTGGACCCTCGGGGGGGTTGGCACTGAAGCTTTCTTT.